This TCR beta chain originates from a study of T cells after yellow fever vaccination. This clonotype showed up many times. V dropped 1 base and J dropped 6 bases, with 4 bases sitting between them. The germline CDR1 and CDR2 sequences are SGHTA and FQGNSA. CDR3 length: 13 residues. MiXCR, applied by TCRdb to the 5' RACE reads, yields one record per CDR3 protein. The table has about 220,000 distinct CDR3 sequences, 3% to 4% seen once. This TCR came from a man younger than 35 who received the YFV17D yellow fever vaccine. The source material was CD4+ T cells sorted from PBMCs, sampled 10 days after the yellow fever booster vaccination. The V call is TRBV7-2, the J call TRBJ1-6; D gene ambiguous. This CDR3 reads CASSLVGNSPLHF. Here the CDR3 DNA reads TGTGCCAGCAGCTTAGTTGGTAATTCACCCCTCCACTTT. Variable domain in full (rest from reference TRBV7-2 and TRBJ1-6): GAGVSQSPSNKVTEKGKDVELRCDPISGHTALYWYRQSLGQGLEFLIYFQGNSAPDKSGLPSDRFSAERTGGSVSTLTIQRTQQEDSAVYLCASSLVGNSPLHFGNGTRLTVT.